The entry below gives a single TCR beta chain sequence along with its context. Its antigen remains unidentified. V shed 0 bases, J shed 2 bases, and the junction held 5 bases outside the gene matches. There are 15 residues in the CDR3. CDR1 is DFQATT, CDR2 SNEGSKA, per germline (reference sequence). The data are from a study of CD8+CD57+ T cells in acquired aplastic anemia. Study as a whole: Sorted CD4+ plus CD8+ cells gave DNA averaging around 3.2 ug. Overall study results and limits: Both patients and controls carried the same twenty-nine CD8+ CDR3 sequences.

Genomic DNA constituted the template upon which TCR beta VDJ and CDR3 profiling was performed. TCRdb passed the reads through MiXCR, listing each CDR3 protein once. The sample holds some 170,000 distinct CDR3 sequences, 60% to 80% seen once. Only patients with CD8+CD57+ cell expansion on flow cytometry were chosen for sequencing. There was no therapy given to any patient before the blood sampling took place. The receptor's source is a human donor with aplastic anemia. The sample was sorted CD4+, CD8+, or CD8+CD57+ T cells (not recorded which) from PBMCs. The chain carries TRBV20-1 and TRBJ2-7, with 9 bases that match TRBD2. CDR3 sequence: CSARDPRTSAYEQYF. The CDR3 region has the DNA TGCAGTGCTAGAGATCCGAGGACTAGCGCCTACGAGCAGTACTTC.